This TCR beta chain was identified during a study of blood T cell repertoires in COVID-19. Background on the study: Spain, Italy and the United States supplied samples that represented acute and convalescent COVID-19.

This clone was seen more than once but under ten times. This CDR3 is built from 13 residues. V was shortened by 7 bases and J by 6 bases, with 13 bases between the two germline ends. Germline V CDR1 and CDR2: MNHEY, SMNVEV (reference sequence). The data were produced by immunoSEQ multiplex PCR, yet TCRdb's version contains in-frame clones alone and is incomplete. In the table there are about 87,000 clones, less than 80% of which are singletons. The sample taken for sequencing was peripheral blood. The chain links TRBV27 to TRBJ1-5; D is unresolved. This clonotype originated in a woman between 50 and 59 years old with acute or convalescent COVID-19. The CDR3 nucleotides read TGTGCCAGCACCCTAAGGGCGGGTCAGCCCCAGCATTTT. Protein: CASTLRAGQPQHF.